This T cell receptor beta chain is from a study of cytomegalovirus exposure and HLA in healthy donors. Amplification used 60 Vbeta primers and 13 Jbeta primers. Profiled with immunoSEQ multiplex PCR; TCRdb holds only in-frame clones, not every one. The data show around 63,000 clones, more than 60% seen once. Whole-study findings and limits: Serostatus for CMV was the only available immune exposure information. Most TCR beta V segments were productive about 87% or about 30% of the time in an earlier analysis. In a later analysis, at a false discovery rate of 0.05, under 20,000 TCR beta sequences were associated with HLA alleles.

This clone has just one count. Antigen specificity is unknown. Sequencing was done on a sample of PBMCs. The sequence came from a woman aged 25 to 39 in good health and CMV-seronegative.

In DNA, the CDR3 is TGTGCCATCAGTCCCGGCGTCCTAGACGAGCAGTACTTC. Protein product: CAISPGVLDEQYF. This rearrangement joins TRBV10-3 to TRBJ2-7; D call uncertain. CDR3 length: 13 residues. Looked up from germline, CDR1 is ENHRY and CDR2 is SYGVKD. V lost 5 bases, J lost 5 bases, and 13 bases lay in between.